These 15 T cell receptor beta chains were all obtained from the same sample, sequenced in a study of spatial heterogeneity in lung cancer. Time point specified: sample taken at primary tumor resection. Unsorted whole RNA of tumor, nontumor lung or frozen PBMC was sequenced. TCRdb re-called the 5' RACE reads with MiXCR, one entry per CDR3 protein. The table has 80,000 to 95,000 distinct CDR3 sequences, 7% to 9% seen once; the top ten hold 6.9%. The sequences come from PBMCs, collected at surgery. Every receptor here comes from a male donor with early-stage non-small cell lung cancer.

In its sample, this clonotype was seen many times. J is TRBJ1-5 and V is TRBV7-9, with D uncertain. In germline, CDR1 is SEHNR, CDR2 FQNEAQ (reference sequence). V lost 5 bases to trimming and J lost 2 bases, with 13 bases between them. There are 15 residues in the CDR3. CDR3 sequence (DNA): TGTGCCAGCAGCCAAGTGGGGAACGGCAATCAGCCCCAGCATTTT. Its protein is CASSQVGNGNQPQHF.

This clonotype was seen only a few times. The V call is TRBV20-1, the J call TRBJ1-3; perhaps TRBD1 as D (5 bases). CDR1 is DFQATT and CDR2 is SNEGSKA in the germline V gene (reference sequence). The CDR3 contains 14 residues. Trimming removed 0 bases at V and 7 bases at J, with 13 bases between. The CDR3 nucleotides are TGCAGTGCTAGAGATATAAAACGGGGGAACACCATATATTTT. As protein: CSARDIKRGNTIYF.

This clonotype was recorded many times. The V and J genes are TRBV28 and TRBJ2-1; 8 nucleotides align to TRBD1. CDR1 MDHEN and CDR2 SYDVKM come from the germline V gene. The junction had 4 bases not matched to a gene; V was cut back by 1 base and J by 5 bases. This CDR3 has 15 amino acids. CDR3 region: CASSLYRTGNNEQFF. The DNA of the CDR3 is TGTGCCAGCAGTTTATATCGGACAGGGAACAATGAGCAGTTCTTC.

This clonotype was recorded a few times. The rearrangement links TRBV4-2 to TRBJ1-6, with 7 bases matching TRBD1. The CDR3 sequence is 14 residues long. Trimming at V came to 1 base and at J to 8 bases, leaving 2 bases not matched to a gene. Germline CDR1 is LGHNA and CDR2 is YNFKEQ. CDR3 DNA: TGTGCCAGCAGCCAAGGGGACAGCTATTCACCCCTCCACTTT. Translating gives CASSQGDSYSPLHF.

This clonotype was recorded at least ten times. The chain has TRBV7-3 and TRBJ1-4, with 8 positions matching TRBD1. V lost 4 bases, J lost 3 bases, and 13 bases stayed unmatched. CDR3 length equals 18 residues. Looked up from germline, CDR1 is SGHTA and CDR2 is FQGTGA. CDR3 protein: CASSCTGFRDRSNEKLFF. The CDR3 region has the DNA TGTGCCAGCAGCTGTACGGGATTTAGGGACAGGTCTAATGAAAAACTGTTTTTT. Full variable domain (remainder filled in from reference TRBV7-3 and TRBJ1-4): GAGVSQTPSNKVTEKGKYVELRCDPISGHTALYWYRQSLGQGPEFLIYFQGTGAADDSGLPNDRFFAVRPEGSVSTLKIQRTERGDSAVYLCASSCTGFRDRSNEKLFFGSGTQLSVL.

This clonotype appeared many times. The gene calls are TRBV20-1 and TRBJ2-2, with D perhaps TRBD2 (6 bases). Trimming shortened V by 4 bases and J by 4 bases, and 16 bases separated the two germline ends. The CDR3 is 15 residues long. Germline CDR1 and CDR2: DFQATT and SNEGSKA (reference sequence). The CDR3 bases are TGCAGTGCTATCGAGGCCACTAGCTCCACCGGGGAGCTGTTTTTT. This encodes CSAIEATSSTGELFF.

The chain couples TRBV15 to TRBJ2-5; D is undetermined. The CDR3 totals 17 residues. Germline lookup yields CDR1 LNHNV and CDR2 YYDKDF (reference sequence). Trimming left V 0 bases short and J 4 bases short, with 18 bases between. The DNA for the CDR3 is TGTGCCACCAGCAGAGACCTCCCGACGGCCATCGGAGAGACCCAGTACTTC. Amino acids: CATSRDLPTAIGETQYF. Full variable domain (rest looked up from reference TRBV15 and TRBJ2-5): DAMVIQNPRYQVTQFGKPVTLSCSQTLNHNVMYWYQQKSSQAPKLLFHYYDKDFNNEADTPDNFQSRRPNTSFCFLDIRSPGLGDTAMYLCATSRDLPTAIGETQYFGPGTRLLVL.

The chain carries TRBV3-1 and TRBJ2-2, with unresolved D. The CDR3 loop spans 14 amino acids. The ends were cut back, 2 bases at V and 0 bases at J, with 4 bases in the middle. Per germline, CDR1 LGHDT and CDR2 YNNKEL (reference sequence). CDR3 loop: CASSQQANTGELFF. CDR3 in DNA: TGTGCCAGCAGCCAACAGGCGAACACCGGGGAGCTGTTTTTT. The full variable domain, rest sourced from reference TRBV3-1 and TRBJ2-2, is DTAVSQTPKYLVTQMGNDKSIKCEQNLGHDTMYWYKQDSKKFLKIMFSYNNKELIINETVPNRFSPKSPDKAHLNLHINSLELGDSAVYFCASSQQANTGELFFGEGSRLTVL.

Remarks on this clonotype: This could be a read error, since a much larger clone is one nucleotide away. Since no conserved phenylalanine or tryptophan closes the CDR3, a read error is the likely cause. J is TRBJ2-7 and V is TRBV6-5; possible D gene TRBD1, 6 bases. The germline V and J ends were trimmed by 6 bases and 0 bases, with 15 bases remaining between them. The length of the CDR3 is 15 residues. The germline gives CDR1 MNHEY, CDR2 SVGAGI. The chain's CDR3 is CASSRQVLSSYEQYY. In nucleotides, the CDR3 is TGTGCCAGCAGCCGACAGGTTTTAAGCTCCTACGAGCAGTACTAC.

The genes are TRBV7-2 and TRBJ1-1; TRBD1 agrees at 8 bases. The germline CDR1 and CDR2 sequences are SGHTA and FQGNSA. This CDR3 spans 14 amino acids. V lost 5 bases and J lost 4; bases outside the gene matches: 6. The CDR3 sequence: CASSPDRASTEAFF. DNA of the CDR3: TGTGCCAGCAGCCCGGACAGGGCAAGCACTGAAGCTTTCTTT.

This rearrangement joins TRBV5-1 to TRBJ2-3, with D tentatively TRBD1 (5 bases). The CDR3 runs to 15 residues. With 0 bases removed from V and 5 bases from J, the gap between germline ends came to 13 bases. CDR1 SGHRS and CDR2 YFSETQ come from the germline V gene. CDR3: CASSLEAGLGDTQYF. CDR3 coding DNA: TGCGCCAGCAGCTTGGAGGCAGGGTTGGGAGATACGCAGTATTTT.

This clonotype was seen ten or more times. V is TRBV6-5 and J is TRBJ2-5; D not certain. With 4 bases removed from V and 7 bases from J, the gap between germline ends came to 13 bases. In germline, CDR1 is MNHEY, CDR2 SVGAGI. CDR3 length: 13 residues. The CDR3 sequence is CASSSPAGGTQYF. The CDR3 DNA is TGTGCCAGCAGTTCCCCGGCTGGCGGGACCCAGTACTTC.

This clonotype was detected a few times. CDR3 amino acids: CASSKTGTSGRTTGELFF. Here the CDR3 DNA reads TGTGCCAGCAGCAAAACCGGGACTAGCGGGAGGACCACCGGGGAGCTGTTTTTT. V and J are TRBV21-1 and TRBJ2-2; TRBD2, the D gene given by the table, was not confirmed from the DNA. TRBV21-1 is a recognized pseudogene. The CDR3 is 18 residues long.

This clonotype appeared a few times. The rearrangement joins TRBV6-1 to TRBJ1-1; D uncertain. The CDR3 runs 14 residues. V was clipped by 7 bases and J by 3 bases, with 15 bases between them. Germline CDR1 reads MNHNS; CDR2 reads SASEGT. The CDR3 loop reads CASNEGGVYTEAFF. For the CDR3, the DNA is TGTGCCAGCAACGAAGGTGGGGTCTACACTGAAGCTTTCTTT.

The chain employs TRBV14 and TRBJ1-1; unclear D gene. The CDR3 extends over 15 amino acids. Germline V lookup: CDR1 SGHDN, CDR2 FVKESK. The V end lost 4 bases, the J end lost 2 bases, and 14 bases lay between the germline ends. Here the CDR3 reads CASSPIGSPNTEAFF. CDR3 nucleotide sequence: TGTGCCAGCAGCCCGATAGGCAGTCCAAACACTGAAGCTTTCTTT.